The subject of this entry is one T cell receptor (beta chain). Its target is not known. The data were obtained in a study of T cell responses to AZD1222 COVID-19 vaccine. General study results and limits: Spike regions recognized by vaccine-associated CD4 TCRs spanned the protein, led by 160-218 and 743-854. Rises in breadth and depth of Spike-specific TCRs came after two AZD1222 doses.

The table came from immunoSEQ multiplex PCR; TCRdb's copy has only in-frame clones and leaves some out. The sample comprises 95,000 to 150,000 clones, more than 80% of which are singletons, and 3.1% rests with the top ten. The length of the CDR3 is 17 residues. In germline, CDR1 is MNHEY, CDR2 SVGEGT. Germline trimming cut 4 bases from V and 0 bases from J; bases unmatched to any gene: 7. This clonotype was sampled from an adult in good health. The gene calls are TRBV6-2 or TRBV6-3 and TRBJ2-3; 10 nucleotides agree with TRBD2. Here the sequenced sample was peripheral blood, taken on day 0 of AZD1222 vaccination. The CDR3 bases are TGTGCCAGCAGTTTCGGACTAGCGGTAACTAGCACAGATACGCAGTATTTT. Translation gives CASSFGLAVTSTDTQYF.